This T cell receptor beta chain came from a study of shared T cell receptors in the human thymus. Repertoires were generated with immunoSEQ multiplex PCR, while TCRdb's copy carries only in-frame clones and drops some. The sample includes 500,000 to 550,000 clones, approximately 80% of them seen just once. These sequences were also reported in another study, on human thymus T cells. In that study: Infants, healthy and Finnish, who were having corrective surgery for congenital heart defects served as donors. Thymic material originated from resections removed in the course of corrective heart surgery. Apparent skewing of V and J gene usage characterized both thymic and blood repertoires. Related research described thymic repertoires that were highly overlapping among unrelated individuals.

The sequencing input was thymocytes. This TCR was recovered from a boy younger than two with a congenital heart defect.

DNA of the CDR3: TGTGCCAGCCGGGGGGGGCATCCCACCGGGGAGCTGTTTTTT. Translating it yields CASRGGHPTGELFF. The J gene is TRBJ2-2, the V gene TRBV6-5; 8 nucleotides agree with TRBD2. The CDR3 covers 14 residues. Trimming removed 8 bases from V and 4 bases from J; junction bases left unmatched: 6. CDR1 is MNHEY and CDR2 is SVGAGI in the germline V gene.